This T cell receptor (beta chain) was sequenced in a study of blood T cell repertoires in COVID-19. Study-level background: Samples representing acute and convalescent COVID-19 were sourced from the United States, Italy and Spain.

The CDR3 consists of 14 residues. The germline CDR1 and CDR2 sequences are MNHEY and SVGAGI. Trimming took 2 bases from V and 5 from J; bases not matched to a gene: 4. In the original processing: Cell counts per sample came from amplifying reference gene primers. Sequenced by immunoSEQ multiplex PCR; TCRdb stores in-frame clones only, minus some. That table supplies the V and J calls and clone size; D and trimming were determined from the DNA. The table has a few hundred thousand clones, around nine tenths seen once. The TCR comes from a woman aged 55-69 years with acute or convalescent COVID-19. The chain combines TRBV6-5 with TRBJ2-7; 9 nucleotides align to TRBD1. The specimen sequenced was peripheral blood. CDR3 in DNA: TGTGCCAGCAGTTACCGGACAGGGGACAACGAGCAGTACTTC. Encoded protein: CASSYRTGDNEQYF.